Listed here are 32 T cell receptor beta chains from one sample, sequenced in a study of shared clonotypes between healthy human individuals. The assay was immunoSEQ multiplex PCR, and TCRdb's table has in-frame clones only and misses some. The sample carries a few hundred thousand clones, around nine tenths recorded once. Sequencing was done on a sample of memory CD8+ T cells sorted from blood. Subset here: CD45RO+ cells pooled with CCR7-negative TemRA cells. The origin of the receptors is a young man in good health.

The chain recombines TRBV9 with TRBJ2-2; the D is unclear. Per the germline V gene, CDR1 is SGDLS and CDR2 is YYNGEE. The length of the CDR3 is 13 residues. V was clipped by 1 base and J by 6 bases, with 7 bases between them. CDR3 amino acids: CASSVLDAGELFF. The CDR3 DNA sequence: TGTGCCAGCAGCGTACTAGACGCCGGGGAGCTGTTTTTT.

The chain carries TRBV2 and TRBJ2-7, with TRBD1 identical over 9 bases. Germline CDR1 reads SNHLY; CDR2 reads FYNNEI. V dropped 0 bases and J dropped 4; count of bases not matched to a gene: 4. The CDR3 consists of 15 residues. CDR3 nucleotide sequence: TGTGCCAGCAGTGAAGCCGGACAGGGGCGGTACGAGCAGTACTTC. Translated, it gives CASSEAGQGRYEQYF.

The V gene is TRBV6-5, the J gene TRBJ1-5, with TRBD1 identical over 12 bases. Germline CDR1 reads MNHEY; CDR2 reads SVGAGI. With V trimmed by 2 bases and J by 6 bases, 2 bases remained unmatched. The CDR3 extends over 15 amino acids. CDR3 sequence: CASSYGTGGGQPQHF. CDR3 in DNA: TGTGCCAGCAGTTACGGGACAGGGGGCGGTCAGCCCCAGCATTTT.

The chain is built from TRBV29-1 and TRBJ2-4; 14 bases match TRBD2. This CDR3 is built from 19 residues. From germline, CDR1 is SQVTM and CDR2 ANQGSEA. The trim removed 7 bases at V and 3 bases at J, leaving 17 bases unmatched. The CDR3 nucleotides are TGCAGCGCGCAAAAACCTCGGACTAGCGGGAGGTGGGGCAAAAACATTCAGTACTTC. It translates to CSAQKPRTSGRWGKNIQYF. The full variable domain, completed using reference TRBV29-1 and TRBJ2-4, is SAVISQKPSRDICQRGTSLTIQCQVDSQVTMMFWYRQQPGQSLTLIATANQGSEATYESGFVIDKFPISRPNLTFSTLTVSNMSPEDSSIYLCSAQKPRTSGRWGKNIQYFGAGTRLSVL.

V gene TRBV4-1 combines with J gene TRBJ2-1; 9 bases match TRBD1. After removal of 9 bases from V and 7 bases from J, the junction contained 10 bases not matched to a gene. From germline, CDR1 is MGHRA and CDR2 YSYEKL. The CDR3 runs 14 residues. The CDR3: CASSRTGDLNEQFF. The CDR3 region has the DNA TGCGCCAGTTCAAGGACAGGGGATTTAAATGAGCAGTTCTTC.

V and J are TRBV7-9 and TRBJ1-2, with TRBD1 matching over 7 bases. The length of the CDR3 is 15 residues. The trim removed 4 bases at V and 1 base at J, leaving 6 bases unmatched. Germline CDR1 is SEHNR and CDR2 is FQNEAQ (reference sequence). The CDR3 protein is CASSYRTGLNYGYTF. The DNA of the CDR3 is TGTGCCAGCAGCTACCGGACAGGTCTTAACTATGGCTACACCTTC.

This chain links TRBV6-6 with TRBJ2-1; 10 nucleotides line up with TRBD2. The germline CDR1 and CDR2 sequences are MNHNY and SVGAGI (reference sequence). The CDR3 consists of 15 residues. J was trimmed by 2 bases and V by 6 bases; bases with no gene match: 4. The CDR3 nucleotides are TGTGCCAGCAGCTTGCTAGCGGGGGCCTACAATGAGCAGTTCTTC. Amino acid sequence: CASSLLAGAYNEQFF.

This chain joins TRBV5-1 and TRBJ2-5, with 10 bases lining up with TRBD2. Germline CDR1 SGHRS, CDR2 YFSETQ. V shed 2 bases and J 5 bases; nucleotides not matched to a gene: 3. The CDR3 contains 14 residues. For the CDR3, the DNA is TGCGCCAGCAGCTTTCTAGCGGGGGACGAGACCCAGTACTTC. Protein sequence: CASSFLAGDETQYF.

The CDR3 bases are TGTGCCAGCAGCGACGTCCCGGGACGCCGCACAGATACGCAGTATTTT. It encodes CASSDVPGRRTDTQYF. The V call is TRBV28, the J call TRBJ2-3; D is tentatively TRBD1 or TRBD2 (5 bases each). The CDR3 is 16 residues long. From germline, CDR1 is MDHEN and CDR2 SYDVKM. The ends were cut back, 6 bases at V and 1 base at J, with 17 bases in the middle. The whole variable domain, remainder taken from reference TRBV28 and TRBJ2-3, is DVKVTQSSRYLVKRTGEKVFLECVQDMDHENMFWYRQDPGLGLRLIYFSYDVKMKEKGDIPEGYSVSREKKERFSLILESASTNQTSMYLCASSDVPGRRTDTQYFGPGTRLTVL.

The chain recombines TRBV5-4 with TRBJ2-1; 13 nucleotides agree with TRBD2. Germline assignment: CDR1 SGHNT and CDR2 YYREEE (reference sequence). This CDR3 is 16 amino acids long. The V segment lost 3 bases and the J segment 7 bases; nucleotides outside the gene matches: 7. CDR3 DNA: TGTGCCAGCAGCTGGGGACTAGCGGGATGGATGAATGAGCAGTTCTTC. It specifies CASSWGLAGWMNEQFF.

The rearrangement uses TRBV18 and TRBJ1-4; D gene ambiguous. The CDR3 is 14 residues long. Germline V CDR1 and CDR2: KGHSH, LQKENI. Trimming left V 3 bases short and J 5 bases short, with 10 bases between. CDR3: CASSPGQSNEKLFF. For the CDR3, the DNA is TGTGCCAGCTCACCTGGCCAGTCGAATGAAAAACTGTTTTTT.

V and J are TRBV13 and TRBJ1-5; 9 bases fit TRBD1. The junction had 7 bases not matched to a gene; V was cut back by 6 bases and J by 1 base. The CDR3 is made up of 16 amino acids. Germline CDR1 reads PRHDT; CDR2 reads FYEKMQ (reference sequence). The CDR3 DNA reads as TGTGCCAGCAGTCGAAGGACAGGGGACAGCAATCAGCCCCAGCATTTT. As protein: CASSRRTGDSNQPQHF.

The rearrangement joins TRBV6-4 to TRBJ1-1; 7 bases match TRBD1. The germline CDR1 and CDR2 sequences are MRHNA and SNTAGT. Trimming removed 5 bases from V and 3 bases from J; junction bases left unmatched: 21. This CDR3 contains 19 residues. CDR3 nucleotide sequence: TGTGCCAGCAGTATAGTTCGGAGAGGGGGCGCCCCCTGGTACACTGAAGCTTTCTTT. Amino acids: CASSIVRRGGAPWYTEAFF.

V and J are TRBV5-6 and TRBJ1-2; D unclear. CDR1 and CDR2 (germline): SGHDT, YYEEEE. The V end was cut by 7 bases, the J end by 8 bases, with 9 bases between. The CDR3 loop spans 10 amino acids. The CDR3 DNA is TGTGCCAGCGTCGGGAAGGGCTACACCTTC. Translating it yields CASVGKGYTF.

The V call is TRBV7-9, the J call TRBJ1-2; TRBD1 might be the D (5 bases). With 5 bases removed from V and 3 bases from J, the gap between germline ends came to 13 bases. Per germline, CDR1 SEHNR and CDR2 FQNEAQ (reference sequence). The CDR3 contains 14 residues. The CDR3 nucleotides are TGTGCCAGCAGCCCCGAAGGAGGGGACTATGGCTACACCTTC. Translated: CASSPEGGDYGYTF.

This clone was recorded many times. The CDR3, as DNA: TGCGCCAGCAGTGAGGGCAGGACCTACGAGCAGTACTTC. As protein: CASSEGRTYEQYF. The V and J genes are TRBV10-1 and TRBJ2-7; D is undetermined. Trimming shortened V by 2 bases and J by 2 bases, and 7 bases separated the two germline ends. Per germline, CDR1 WNHNN and CDR2 SYGVQD (reference sequence). CDR3 length equals 13 residues.

V usage is TRBV27 and J usage is TRBJ1-5; D may be TRBD1 (5 bases). The length of the CDR3 is 12 residues. Germline CDR1 and CDR2: MNHEY and SMNVEV (reference sequence). Deletions cut 7 bases from V and 4 bases from J, with 8 bases between. The CDR3, as DNA: TGTGCCAGCACAACAGGTAATCAGCCCCAGCATTTT. Its protein is CASTTGNQPQHF.

The gene calls are TRBV5-6 and TRBJ1-1; perhaps TRBD1 as D (6 bases). V was cut by 2 bases and J by 3 bases, with 8 bases left in between. The CDR3 sequence is 13 residues long. Germline loops: CDR1 SGHDT, CDR2 YYEEEE. CDR3 region: CASSLSGDTEAFF. In nucleotides, the CDR3 is TGTGCCAGCAGCTTATCAGGGGACACTGAAGCTTTCTTT.

This clone showed up just a few times. The chain employs TRBV6-5 and TRBJ1-2; possibly TRBD1 for D (6 bases). The ends were cut back, 0 bases at V and 4 bases at J, with 15 bases in the middle. Germline loops: CDR1 MNHEY, CDR2 SVGAGI. The CDR3 consists of 16 residues. The CDR3 protein is CASSYSTGSRIYGYTF. The CDR3 bases are TGTGCCAGCAGTTACTCGACAGGAAGCCGTATCTATGGCTACACCTTC.

The V and J genes are TRBV6-6 and TRBJ2-7; TRBD2 might be the D (6 bases). The CDR3 has 15 amino acids. The germline V gene has CDR1 MNHNY and CDR2 SVGAGI (reference sequence). V lost 7 bases, J lost 3 bases, and 19 bases lay in between. The CDR3 DNA reads TGTGCCAGCACCGACTTAACGGGAGCCGGCTACGAGCAGTACTTC. Translation gives CASTDLTGAGYEQYF.

This chain joins TRBV6-5 and TRBJ1-5, with D hard to call. V gave up 2 bases and J gave up 0 bases, with 5 bases separating them. The CDR3 covers 14 residues. Germline loops: CDR1 MNHEY, CDR2 SVGAGI. The CDR3 DNA follows: TGTGCCAGCAGTTACAAAGTTAGCAATCAGCCCCAGCATTTT. This encodes CASSYKVSNQPQHF.

J is TRBJ2-7 and V is TRBV9; 9 nucleotides agree with TRBD2. The CDR3 runs 16 residues. After removal of 0 bases from V and 3 bases from J, the junction contained 7 bases not matched to a gene. CDR1 is SGDLS and CDR2 is YYNGEE in the germline V gene. CDR3 residues: CASSVARTSVIYEQYF. CDR3 coding DNA: TGTGCCAGCAGCGTAGCAAGGACTAGCGTTATCTACGAGCAGTACTTC.

This clone was recorded at least ten times. The J gene is TRBJ2-1, the V gene TRBV2; 7 bases fit TRBD1. V gave up 4 bases and J gave up 0 bases; unmatched junction bases: 9. CDR1 and CDR2 (germline): SNHLY, FYNNEI. The CDR3 runs 17 residues. The CDR3 reads CASSGGTALSSYNEQFF. The CDR3 DNA is TGTGCCAGCAGTGGAGGGACAGCCTTGAGCTCCTACAATGAGCAGTTCTTC.

V and J are TRBV5-6 and TRBJ2-1; TRBD2 matches 9 bases. Germline V gene data show CDR1 as SGHDT and CDR2 as YYEEEE. This CDR3 has 15 amino acids. Trimming removed 4 bases from V and 9 bases from J; junction bases left unmatched: 11. Written as DNA, the CDR3 is TGTGCCAGCAGCCCCGGGACTAGCCTATGGTCTGAGCAGTTCTTC. Encoded protein: CASSPGTSLWSEQFF.

This chain's CDR3 is CASSNPTDYSGHEQYF. CDR3 sequence (DNA): TGTGCCAGCAGTAACCCTACAGACTACAGTGGCCACGAGCAGTACTTC. This rearrangement joins TRBV2 to TRBJ2-7; D perhaps matches TRBD2 (5 bases). CDR1 SNHLY and CDR2 FYNNEI come from the germline V gene. Trimming pared 5 bases from V and 5 bases from J, leaving 22 bases between. This CDR3 region has 16 residues. Full variable domain (remainder filled in from reference TRBV2 and TRBJ2-7): EPEVTQTPSHQVTQMGQEVILRCVPISNHLYFYWYRQILGQKVEFLVSFYNNEISEKSEIFDDQFSVERPDGSNFTLKIRSTKLEDSAMYFCASSNPTDYSGHEQYFGPGTRLTVT.

This clone was seen at least ten times. Other DNA sequences in the sample encode the same CDR3. The rearrangement uses TRBV7-6 and TRBJ2-2; 10 bases line up with TRBD2. The CDR3 spans 16 residues. With V trimmed by 9 bases and J by 0 bases, 7 bases remained unmatched. The germline V gene encodes CDR1 SGHVS and CDR2 FNYEAQ. The CDR3 is CASTQTSGANTGELFF. CDR3 in DNA: TGTGCCAGTACCCAAACTAGCGGGGCGAACACCGGGGAGCTGTTTTTT.

The rearrangement links TRBV15 to TRBJ1-2; 7 bases fit TRBD1. CDR1 is LNHNV, CDR2 YYDKDF, per germline (reference sequence). The V segment lost 5 bases and the J segment 0 bases; nucleotides outside the gene matches: 0. The CDR3 has 13 residues. CDR3 sequence: CATSGTANYGYTF. CDR3 coding DNA: TGTGCCACCAGCGGGACAGCTAACTATGGCTACACCTTC.

The J gene is TRBJ2-3, the V gene TRBV4-1; tentative D call: TRBD2 (6 bases). The CDR3 contains 14 residues. Germline V gives CDR1 MGHRA, CDR2 YSYEKL. Trimming removed 4 bases at V and 2 bases at J, with 10 bases between. CDR3: CASSPGSYTDTQYF. CDR3 nucleotide sequence: TGCGCCAGCAGCCCCGGGAGTTACACAGATACGCAGTATTTT.

This clone has just one count. The rearrangement joins TRBV30 to TRBJ1-1; D gene uncertain. The CDR3 contains 10 residues. CDR1 GTSNPN and CDR2 SVGIG come from the germline V gene (reference sequence). Trimming pared 8 bases from V and 11 bases from J, leaving 15 bases between. The CDR3 coding sequence is TGTGCCCATCTTCTCCACCGGGCTTTCTTT. Translated: CAHLLHRAFF.

This clone was observed a handful of times. The chain links TRBV6-1 to TRBJ1-1; D unresolved. Germline loops: CDR1 MNHNS, CDR2 SASEGT. The CDR3 runs 12 residues. Trimming shortened V by 5 bases and J by 5 bases, and 9 bases separated the two germline ends. The CDR3 loop is CASSLIGTEAFF. In nucleotides, the CDR3 is TGTGCCAGCAGTTTGATAGGGACTGAAGCTTTCTTT.

J is TRBJ1-4 and V is TRBV6-5; TRBD1 aligns across 7 bases. V lost 5 bases, J lost 6 bases, and 0 bases stayed unmatched. There are 12 residues in the CDR3. The germline V gene has CDR1 MNHEY and CDR2 SVGAGI. CDR3 residues: CASSGTDEKLFF. The CDR3 nucleotides are TGTGCCAGCAGTGGGACAGATGAAAAACTGTTTTTT.

As concerns this clone: A far larger clone is only one base removed, so a read error is likely. The chain combines TRBV5-8 with TRBJ2-5; D unclear. TRBJ2-7 explains the end of the DNA better; the J call may be wrong. The CDR3 extends over 15 amino acids. Looked up from germline, CDR1 is SGHTS and CDR2 is YDEGEE. CDR3 DNA: TGTGCCAGCAGCTTTGGGCCGGCAAGCCCGCTCGAGCAGTACTTC. Amino acids: CASSFGPASPLEQYF.